Here is one T cell receptor (beta chain) with its context. Its specificity is not known. The data were taken from a study of T cell responses to AZD1222 COVID-19 vaccine. Looking at the study overall: The analysis combined second doses at about 4 or about 12 weeks. Study-wide results and caveats: Spike-specific TCR depth and breadth grew after two AZD1222 doses. Samples come after the peak T cell response, not at day 14. White British people made up most donors, females outnumbered males, and clonal diversity was possibly underestimated.

V was clipped by 0 bases and J by 0 bases, with 9 bases between them. Germline V lookup: CDR1 KGHSH, CDR2 LQKENI. The CDR3 covers 15 residues. TCRdb keeps only in-frame clones here, not all; method: immunoSEQ multiplex PCR. This sample carries 95,000 to 150,000 clones, approximately 92% of them seen once, and the ten largest clones take about 3%. Material: peripheral blood, obtained on day 0 of AZD1222 vaccination. The V call is TRBV18, the J call TRBJ2-7; the D is unclear. The TCR sequence derives from an adult in good health. DNA for the CDR3: TGTGCCAGCTCACCACCGTTGGCAGGCTCCTACGAGCAGTACTTC. It encodes CASSPPLAGSYEQYF.